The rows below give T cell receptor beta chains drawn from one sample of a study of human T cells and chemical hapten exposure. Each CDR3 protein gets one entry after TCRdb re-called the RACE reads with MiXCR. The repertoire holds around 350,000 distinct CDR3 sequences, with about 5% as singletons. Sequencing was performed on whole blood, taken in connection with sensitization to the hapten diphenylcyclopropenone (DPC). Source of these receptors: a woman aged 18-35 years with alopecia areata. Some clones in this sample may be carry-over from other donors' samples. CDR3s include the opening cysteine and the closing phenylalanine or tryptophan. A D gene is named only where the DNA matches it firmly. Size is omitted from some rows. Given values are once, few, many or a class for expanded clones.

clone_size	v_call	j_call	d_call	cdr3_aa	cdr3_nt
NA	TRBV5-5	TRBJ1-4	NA	CASSLWDGQTELFF	TGTGCCAGCAGCTTGTGGGATGGTCAGACGGAACTGTTTTTT
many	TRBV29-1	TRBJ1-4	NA	CSVEDPKATNEKLFF	TGCAGCGTTGAAGATCCCAAGGCAACTAATGAAAAACTGTTTTTT
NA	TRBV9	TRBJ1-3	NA	CASSVEEHPRGNTIYF	TGTGCCAGCAGCGTAGAAGAGCATCCCCGCGGAAACACCATATATTTT
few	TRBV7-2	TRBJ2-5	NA	CASRRDGGTQYF	TGTGCCAGCAGACGAGACGGGGGCACCCAGTACTTC
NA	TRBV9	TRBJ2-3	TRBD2	CASSAREGPPGADTQYF	TGTGCCAGCAGCGCCCGGGAGGGCCCCCCGGGCGCAGATACGCAGTATTTT
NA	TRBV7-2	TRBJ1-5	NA	CASSLWSSNQPQHF	TGTGCCAGCAGCTTATGGTCGAGCAATCAGCCCCAGCATTTT
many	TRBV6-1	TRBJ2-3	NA	CASSETITSTDTQYF	TGTGCCAGCAGTGAAACGATTACTAGCACAGATACGCAGTATTTT
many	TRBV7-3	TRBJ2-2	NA	CASSLTRGNTGELFF	TGTGCCAGCAGCTTAACTAGAGGGAACACCGGGGAGCTGTTTTTT
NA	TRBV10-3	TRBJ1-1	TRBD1	CAISFDRGTEAFF	TGTGCCATCAGCTTCGACAGGGGCACTGAAGCTTTCTTT
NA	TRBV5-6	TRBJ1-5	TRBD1	CASSFGGTGSQPQHF	TGTGCCAGCAGCTTCGGCGGGACAGGGAGTCAGCCCCAGCATTTT
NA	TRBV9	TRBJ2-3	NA	CASSVGASGTDTQYF	TGTGCCAGCAGCGTAGGGGCCTCTGGCACAGATACGCAGTATTTT
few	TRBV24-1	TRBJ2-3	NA	CATSDSSRTTDTQYF	TGTGCCACCAGTGATAGCAGCCGTACAACAGATACGCAGTATTTT
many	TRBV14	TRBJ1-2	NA	CASSQAGGYYGYTF	TGTGCCAGCAGCCAAGCGGGAGGCTACTATGGCTACACCTTC
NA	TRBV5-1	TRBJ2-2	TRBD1	CASSPLDREATGELFF	TGCGCCAGCAGCCCCCTAGACAGGGAAGCCACCGGGGAGCTGTTTTTT
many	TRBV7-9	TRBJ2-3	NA	CASSLASRATTPSTDTQYF	TGTGCCAGCAGCTTAGCCTCACGGGCGACCACACCTAGCACAGATACGCAGTATTTT
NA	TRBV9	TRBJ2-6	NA	CASSAWDSYSGANVLTF	TGTGCCAGCAGCGCTTGGGACTCCTACTCTGGGGCCAACGTCCTGACTTTC
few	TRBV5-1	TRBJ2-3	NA	CASSWDSPEDTQYF	TGCGCCAGCAGCTGGGACTCCCCAGAAGATACGCAGTATTTT
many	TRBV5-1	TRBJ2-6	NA	CASREGDISGANVLTF	TGCGCCAGCAGAGAGGGCGATATTTCTGGGGCCAACGTCCTGACTTTC
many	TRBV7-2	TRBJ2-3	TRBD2	CASSLGSGAFSSTDTQYF	TGTGCCAGCAGCTTAGGTAGCGGGGCTTTTTCTAGCACAGATACGCAGTATTTT
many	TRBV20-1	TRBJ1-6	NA	CSASLESSYNSPLHF	TGCAGTGCTAGCCTCGAGAGCTCCTATAATTCACCCCTCCACTTT
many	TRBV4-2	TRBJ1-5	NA	CASSQVDLWGGNQPQHF	TGTGCCAGCAGCCAAGTCGATCTTTGGGGCGGCAATCAGCCCCAGCATTTT
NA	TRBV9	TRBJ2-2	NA	CASSVRADGELFF	TGTGCCAGCAGCGTAAGGGCCGACGGGGAGCTGTTTTTT
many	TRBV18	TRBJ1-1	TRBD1	CASSPLGQGEAFF	TGTGCCAGCTCACCTTTGGGACAGGGCGAAGCTTTCTTT
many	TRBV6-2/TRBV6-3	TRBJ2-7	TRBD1	CASGDQGDEQYF	TGTGCCAGCGGGGACCAGGGGGACGAGCAGTACTTC
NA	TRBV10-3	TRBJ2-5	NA	CAISESNPVPETQYF	TGTGCCATCAGTGAGTCGAACCCAGTCCCGGAGACCCAGTACTTC
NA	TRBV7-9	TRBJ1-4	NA	CASSFPIPGEKLFF	TGTGCCAGCAGCTTTCCGATCCCGGGGGAAAAACTGTTTTTT
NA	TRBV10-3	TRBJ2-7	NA	CATLRETSYEQYF	TGTGCCACCCTTCGGGAAACGTCCTACGAGCAGTACTTC
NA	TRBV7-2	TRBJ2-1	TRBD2	CASSLVAGVGDEQFF	TGTGCCAGCAGCTTAGTAGCGGGGGTGGGAGATGAGCAGTTCTTC
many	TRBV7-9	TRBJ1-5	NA	CASSSGVFGNQPQHF	TGTGCCAGCAGTTCAGGGGTTTTCGGCAATCAGCCCCAGCATTTT
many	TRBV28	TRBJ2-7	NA	CASSKRVYEQYF	TGTGCCAGCAGTAAACGGGTCTACGAGCAGTACTTC
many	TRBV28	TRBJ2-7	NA	CASSLTGRPTEQYF	TGTGCCAGCAGCCTAACAGGGAGACCAACCGAGCAGTACTTC
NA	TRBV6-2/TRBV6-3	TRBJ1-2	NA	CASSSAGRDNYGYTF	TGTGCCAGCAGTTCGGCGGGGCGCGACAACTATGGCTACACCTTC
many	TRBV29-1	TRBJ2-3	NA	CSVDGSLTSTDTQYF	TGCAGCGTTGATGGGTCATTAACTAGCACAGATACGCAGTATTTT
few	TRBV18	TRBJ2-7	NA	CASSPGVNPYEQYF	TGTGCCAGCTCACCCGGCGTTAACCCGTACGAGCAGTACTTC
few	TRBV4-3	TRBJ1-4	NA	CASSQDLDEKLFF	TGCGCCAGCAGCCAAGATTTGGACGAAAAACTGTTTTTT
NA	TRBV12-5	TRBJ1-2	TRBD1	CASAGQVVNYGYTF	TGTGCTAGTGCCGGACAGGTGGTGAACTATGGCTACACCTTC
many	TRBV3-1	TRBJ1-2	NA	CASSQDAMVGYTF	TGTGCCAGCAGCCAAGATGCAATGGTCGGCTACACCTTC
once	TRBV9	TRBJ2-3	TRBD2	CASSVAVAGGGTDTQYF	TGTGCCAGCAGCGTAGCAGTAGCGGGGGGGGGCACAGATACGCAGTATTTT
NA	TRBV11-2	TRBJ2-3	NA	CASSLLPLARSTDKQYF	TGTGCCAGCAGCCTATTGCCTTTAGCGCGGAGCACAGATAAGCAGTATTTT
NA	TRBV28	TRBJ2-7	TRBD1	CASTTIRDRLSYEQYF	TGTGCCAGCACCACAATCCGGGACAGGCTCTCCTACGAGCAGTACTTC
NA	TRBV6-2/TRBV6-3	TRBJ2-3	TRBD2	CAGTAGGTDTQYF	TGTGCCGGCACCGCGGGGGGCACAGATACGCAGTATTTT